The TCR beta chain under discussion was sequenced for a study of blood T cell repertoires in COVID-19. Study context: Specimens from acute and convalescent COVID-19 originated in the United States, Italy and Spain. T cells, B-cell-depleted T cells, or PBMCs provided the cDNA or gDNA that served as material.

The table lists this clone with a few counts. This table comes from immunoSEQ multiplex PCR, and its TCRdb copy is limited to in-frame clones, with some not included. The sample lists under 250,000 clones; around four fifths were seen once. CDR1 MDHEN and CDR2 SYDVKM come from the germline V gene. CDR3 size: 11 residues. V dropped 1 base and J dropped 6 bases, with 4 bases sitting between them. The TCR sequence derives from a woman aged 40 to 50 with active or convalescent COVID-19. V usage is TRBV28 and J usage is TRBJ2-7, with D unclear. Material for sequencing was peripheral blood. In nucleotides, the CDR3 is TGTGCCAGCAGTTTATTTCGCGAGCAGTACTTC. Translation: CASSLFREQYF.